Reported below is one T cell receptor (beta chain). This clonotype has just a few counts. Its recognized antigen is unknown. Nothing much larger sits one base from this clone, and base qualities are not available. The data derive from a study of T cells in Graves' hyperthyroidism and ophthalmopathy (dated by TCRdb to the late 2010s). In terms of the full investigation: Peripheral blood samples were taken at initial diagnosis, before any treatment was given. A discovery cohort of about 96 patients, about 44 with Graves' ophthalmopathy and more than 55 with stable Graves' hyperthyroidism, was used to find distinguishing TCR V-J signatures. An independent validation cohort of under 20 hyperthyroidism patients and approximately 16 patients who later progressed to ophthalmopathy tested prospective prediction of ophthalmopathy. The roughly 91 discovery patients were randomly divided into training and test sets at a 7:3 ratio. Thyroid tissue and blood T-cell repertoires from six Graves' hyperthyroidism patients were also compared in the study. After sampling, hyperthyroidism patients received methimazole starting at 30 mg daily, and ophthalmopathy patients received high-dose intravenous methylprednisolone. The paper reports TCR Vbeta CDR3 sequencing of some 140 peripheral blood samples: around 45 ophthalmopathy, under 80 hyperthyroidism and around 17 progressor patients.

General study outcomes and caveats: A model built on a 13 V-J signature distinguished ophthalmopathy from stable hyperthyroidism, reaching 85% to 90% sensitivity and approximately 81% specificity in cross-validation and 80%/75% in testing. In validation, progression to ophthalmopathy was predicted by the model with almost 71% sensitivity and around 75% specificity, a median of about 6 months before onset. Sample size was not statistically predetermined, and investigators were not blinded to group allocation. Most expanded thyroid clonotypes (frequency above 0.001) were also found in blood, which suggests that blood repertoires may mirror thyroid immune responses.

In the germline V gene (reference sequence), CDR1 corresponds to SEHNR and CDR2 to FQNEAQ. Between the V and J ends, shortened by 1 base and 6 bases respectively, the junction contains 19 bases. There are 17 amino acids in the CDR3, from cysteine to phenylalanine inclusive. Only the CDR3 part of the read is kept: 51 bases, read in frame from the first base. The TCR beta CDR3 regions were amplified from the RNA transcripts. For the first round of RT-PCR on the TCR CDR3, the HTBI primer set was used together with the Qiagen OneStep RT-PCR kit. The libraries were constructed in a second round of multiplex PCR and then size-selected and purified. Paired-end sequencing of the libraries was performed with 100 bp reads on an Illumina HiSeq2000. Turning to the authors' computational methods: SOAPnuke was used to process the raw data, removing reads that contained adapters or uncalled bases, had a mean Phred below 15, or lacked an exact match to the constant primer or identifier. COPE v1.2.5 was used to merge the high-quality paired reads, and each unique nucleotide sequence was defined as a clonotype. MiTCR v1.1 was used to align the clonotypes against IMGT TRBV, TRBD and TRBJ reference segments. Analysis was restricted to V-J combinations with a frequency above 0.0001, which covered about 99% of repertoires. A TCS score was defined as the ratio between F50 (clonal expansion) and ExV (chaos), using BLOSUM62-based TCRdist between CDR3 peptides within each V-J. Welch's t-statistics and random forest reduced 500 to 550 V-J features to 10 to 15, which were used in a naive Bayes classifier (R e1071). The public sequencing data were trimmed at Q25 with fastp and processed into clonotypes with MiXCR by TCRdb, which kept only in-frame beta chains. Here each entry gathers all rows of one CDR3 protein and keeps the most common genes and DNA. TCRdb, not the authors, supplied the V and J calls. A total of about half a million distinct CDR3 sequences appear in this sample, 15% to 20% of them only once. The top ten clones comprise less than 30% of the sample.

Ophthalmopathy patients had moderately to severely active disease, Clinical Activity Score of at least 3, NOSPECS grade of at least 4, and duration under 3 months. The study excluded patients with uncontrolled infections, other autoimmune diseases, pregnancy or lactation. Diagnoses were based on clinical symptoms, serum thyroxine and TRAb, thyroid ultrasound and orbital computed tomography. PBMCs were separated from around 9.1 ml of fresh peripheral blood using Ficoll-Paque density gradient centrifugation. Total RNA was extracted using Trizol reagent, and RNA quality was assessed on an Agilent 2100 Bioanalyzer.

Sequences were obtained from blood. The chain is made from TRBV7-9 and TRBJ2-1, with the D gene call left open. The TCR was taken from a woman aged 30 to 39 with Graves' ophthalmopathy. The CDR3 protein: CASSLGLGSGFVNEQFF. The DNA reads TGTGCCAGCAGCTTAGGGTTAGGGTCAGGTTTCGTCAATGAGCAGTTCTTC.